These 31 T cell receptor beta chains were sequenced from one sample in a study of identical twins. TCRdb recomputed calls from the 5' RACE reads with MiXCR, one row per CDR3 protein. Of around 1.7 million distinct CDR3 sequences listed, about 31% are singletons. The sample taken for sequencing was cord blood. The source of these receptors is a newborn girl in good health.

This clonotype was picked up a small number of times. This chain joins TRBV21-1 and TRBJ2-4; TRBD1 was called by the table and not checked on the DNA. TRBV21-1 is noted as a pseudogene. This CDR3 is built from 14 residues. The CDR3 DNA is TGTGCCAGCATGGCCCGACAGGGTGGGAACATTCAGTACTTC. The encoded protein is CASMARQGGNIQYF.

The chain carries TRBV20-1 and TRBJ2-7; possible D gene TRBD2, 6 bases. Trimming shortened V by 5 bases and J by 11 bases, and 16 bases separated the two germline ends. This CDR3 is 11 amino acids long. Germline loops: CDR1 DFQATT, CDR2 SNEGSKA (reference sequence). This CDR3 reads CSALRDSREYF. DNA of the CDR3: TGCAGTGCTCTTAGGGACTCCCGAGAGTACTTC.

The table lists this clonotype with a few counts. The gene calls are TRBV7-2 and TRBJ1-2; D unclear. Trimming stripped 1 base from V and 3 bases from J, with 9 bases between. This CDR3 comprises 14 residues. Germline lookup yields CDR1 SGHTA and CDR2 FQGNSA. DNA of the CDR3: TGTGCCAGCAGCTTAGAGGGATTGGACTATGGCTACACCTTC. As protein: CASSLEGLDYGYTF.

This clonotype was seen a few times. The chain has TRBV6-5 and TRBJ1-2; the D is unclear. Trimming left V 3 bases short and J 5 bases short, with 10 bases between. This CDR3 has 13 residues. Germline loops: CDR1 MNHEY, CDR2 SVGAGI. CDR3: CASSYTGIYGYTF. As DNA, the CDR3 is TGTGCCAGCAGTTATACGGGTATATATGGCTACACCTTC.

This clonotype was seen only once. The chain carries TRBV24-1 and TRBJ2-3; 9 bases fit TRBD1. This CDR3 has 19 residues. Losses at the gene ends were 2 bases for V and 6 bases for J; bases not matched to a gene: 17. Germline lookup yields CDR1 KGHDR and CDR2 SFDVKD. In nucleotides, the CDR3 is TGTGCCACCAGTGATTCGGGACAGGGAAAGGGGAGCCCTGGGGATACGCAGTATTTT. Encoded protein: CATSDSGQGKGSPGDTQYF.

To note about this clonotype: A read error may produce the germline difference seen at one junction end. This chain joins TRBV20-1 and TRBJ1-5; tentatively, D is TRBD1 (6 bases). CDR1 is DFQATT and CDR2 is SNEGSKA in the germline V gene (reference sequence). The CDR3 has 14 amino acids. The CDR3 nucleotides are TGCAGTGCTCTAGGGGGGATAGACAATCAGCCCCGGCATTTT. This codes for CSALGGIDNQPRHF.

For this clonotype: Possible read error: a much larger clone is one base away. The V call is TRBV3-1, the J call TRBJ2-6; no clear D. CDR1 is LGHDT, CDR2 YNNKEL, per germline (reference sequence). The CDR3 is 14 residues long. CDR3 sequence reads: CASNQRTGANVLTF. In nucleotides, the CDR3 is TGTGCCAGCAACCAACGGACTGGGGCCAACGTCCTGACTTTC.

The chain carries TRBV4-1 and TRBJ2-4; 7 bases align to TRBD2. The V gene end was trimmed by 1 base and the J gene end by 13 bases; junction bases not matched to a gene: 4. Germline CDR1 and CDR2: MGHRA and YSYEKL. The CDR3 runs 12 residues. The CDR3 bases are TGCGCCAGCAGCCAAGCGGGGGGAAAGCAGTACTTC. Its protein is CASSQAGGKQYF.

Concerning this clonotype: One junction end does not reproduce the germline sequence, and a read error may be involved. This rearrangement joins TRBV6-5 to TRBJ2-3, with 12 bases matching TRBD2. The germline V gene encodes CDR1 MNHEY and CDR2 SVGAGI. This CDR3 region has 16 residues. The CDR3 reads CASRGLAGSLADMQYF. CDR3 sequence (DNA): TGTGCCAGCAGAGGACTAGCGGGATCCTTGGCAGATATGCAGTATTTT.

The rearrangement joins TRBV3-1 to TRBJ1-5; no reliable D call. This CDR3 contains 13 residues. V gave up 4 bases and J gave up 5 bases, with 9 bases separating them. Germline V CDR1 and CDR2: LGHDT, YNNKEL (reference sequence). In DNA, the CDR3 is TGTGCCAGCAGCCGCGGGCGGGATCAGCCCCAGCATTTT. It specifies CASSRGRDQPQHF.

V is TRBV7-2 and J is TRBJ2-3; D ambiguous. The CDR3 is 15 amino acids. Trimming took off 1 base at V and 1 base at J, with 9 bases between the two ends. Germline loops: CDR1 SGHTA, CDR2 FQGNSA. The CDR3 nucleotides are TGTGCCAGCAGCTTAGTGCGAACTGGCACAGATACGCAGTATTTT. Encoded protein: CASSLVRTGTDTQYF.

The chain recombines TRBV29-1 with TRBJ2-7; the match to TRBD1 covers 8 bases. The J call could be wrong; TRBJ2-4 is a better fit for the DNA end. Germline CDR1 reads SQVTM; CDR2 reads ANQGSEA. The CDR3 runs to 14 residues. CDR3 region: CSATPGGLKNIQYF. CDR3 in DNA: TGCAGCGCTACCCCAGGGGGCCTCAAAAACATTCAGTACTTC.

This chain connects TRBV24-1 to TRBJ2-3, with 8 bases aligning to TRBD1. The CDR3 length is 18 residues. The junction had 10 bases not matched to a gene; V was cut back by 1 base and J by 2 bases. In germline, CDR1 is KGHDR, CDR2 SFDVKD. The CDR3 DNA is TGTGCCACCAGTGATTTCGATGAGATGGGACAGGCCACAGATACGCAGTATTTT. It translates to CATSDFDEMGQATDTQYF.

This clonotype was detected a few times. The V gene is TRBV9, the J gene TRBJ2-1; D not certain. The CDR3 runs 15 residues. V lost 4 bases and J 0 bases, leaving 11 bases between the germline ends. CDR1 is SGDLS and CDR2 is YYNGEE in the germline V gene. CDR3 loop: CASSTLPGSYNEQFF. The CDR3 region has the DNA TGTGCCAGCAGCACCCTACCAGGCTCCTACAATGAGCAGTTCTTC.

The CDR3 loop is CSARVGPASNQPQHF. The DNA for the CDR3 is TGCAGTGCTAGAGTTGGTCCAGCTAGCAATCAGCCCCAGCATTTT. The chain employs TRBV20-1 and TRBJ1-5; D is unresolved. CDR1 is DFQATT and CDR2 is SNEGSKA in the germline V gene (reference sequence). The V and J ends lost 1 base and 0 bases respectively, with 10 bases between them. The CDR3 covers 15 residues.

This clonotype was counted ten times or more. The V call is TRBV29-1, the J call TRBJ2-1, with 9 bases lining up with TRBD1. Germline CDR1 is SQVTM and CDR2 is ANQGSEA. V lost 7 bases to trimming and J lost 4 bases; unmatched junction nucleotides: 5. This CDR3 contains 13 residues. CDR3 in DNA: TGCAGCGCCGGCGGGACAGGGTACAATGAGCAGTTCTTC. Translating it yields CSAGGTGYNEQFF.

This chain joins TRBV7-8 and TRBJ1-2; 8 bases line up with TRBD1. The CDR3 spans 17 residues. CDR1 is SGHVS, CDR2 FQNEAQ, per germline. After removal of 0 bases from V and 5 bases from J, the junction contained 11 bases not matched to a gene. In DNA form, the CDR3 reads TGTGCCAGCAGCTTAGCTGGGGGGACAGGCCAGCTTTATGGCTACACCTTC. Its protein is CASSLAGGTGQLYGYTF.

The chain recombines TRBV4-1 with TRBJ2-1; tentative D call: TRBD1 (6 bases). This CDR3 region has 15 residues. V dropped 5 bases and J dropped 4 bases, with 15 bases sitting between them. The germline V gene encodes CDR1 MGHRA and CDR2 YSYEKL. The CDR3 here is CASSARKGVYNEQFF. The CDR3 nucleotides read TGCGCCAGCAGCGCCCGAAAGGGGGTATACAATGAGCAGTTCTTC.

The rearrangement uses TRBV2 and TRBJ2-7, with 9 bases fitting TRBD2. V was clipped by 7 bases and J by 0 bases; unmatched bases: 10. The CDR3 length is 16 residues. Germline CDR1 reads SNHLY; CDR2 reads FYNNEI. The CDR3 loop is CASTGLLSGSSYEQYF. The CDR3 DNA follows: TGTGCCAGCACTGGACTCCTTAGCGGGAGCTCCTACGAGCAGTACTTC.

This clonotype was seen a handful of times. The rearrangement links TRBV28 to TRBJ2-3, with D unclear. The V gene lost 5 bases and the J gene lost 2 bases, with 11 bases spanning the gap. The V gene's germline CDR1 is MDHEN and CDR2 SYDVKM. CDR3 length equals 14 residues. CDR3 protein: CASSIRFPTDTQYF. In DNA, the CDR3 is TGTGCCAGCAGTATCCGCTTCCCCACAGATACGCAGTATTTT.

This clonotype was seen a handful of times. The chain uses TRBV10-3 and TRBJ2-6; D call uncertain. Trimming removed 8 bases at V and 0 bases at J, with 5 bases between. The CDR3 sequence is 13 residues long. CDR1 and CDR2 from the germline V gene are ENHRY and SYGVKD. The CDR3 here is CAIRLSGANVLTF. Written as DNA, the CDR3 is TGTGCCATCCGACTCTCTGGGGCCAACGTCCTGACTTTC.

The chain joins TRBV30 to TRBJ1-2, with D hard to call. Between the trimmed V and J ends, which lost 5 bases and 4 bases, there was a span of 11 bases. The germline V gene encodes CDR1 GTSNPN and CDR2 SVGIG (reference sequence). This CDR3 has 12 amino acids. CDR3 DNA: TGTGCCTGGGAGGAGGGAGGCTATGGCTACACCTTC. This sequence encodes CAWEEGGYGYTF.

The chain uses TRBV28 and TRBJ2-2; TRBD1 matches at 9 bases. The germline V gene encodes CDR1 MDHEN and CDR2 SYDVKM. The CDR3 consists of 15 residues. The V and J ends lost 7 bases and 2 bases, in that order; junction bases with no gene match: 5. CDR3: CASTWTGANTGELFF. The CDR3 DNA sequence: TGTGCCAGCACCTGGACAGGGGCCAACACCGGGGAGCTGTTTTTT.

A single count supports this clonotype. The chain couples TRBV5-6 to TRBJ2-5; the D call may be TRBD1 or TRBD2 (5 bases each). The J call may be mistaken, given a closer DNA end match to TRBJ2-7. From germline, CDR1 is SGHDT and CDR2 YYEEEE. The CDR3 sequence is 16 residues long. The DNA of the CDR3 is TGTGCCAGCAGCTTGGTGGGCCAGCAAGAGGGGAACGAGCAGTACTTC. Amino acids: CASSLVGQQEGNEQYF.

The chain links TRBV13 to TRBJ2-5; D is perhaps TRBD1 (6 bases). The tail of the sequence fits TRBJ2-7 better, so the J call may be wrong. Germline lookup yields CDR1 PRHDT and CDR2 FYEKMQ (reference sequence). This CDR3 has 15 residues. The CDR3 loop reads CASSLVTTGFYEQYF. DNA of the CDR3: TGTGCCAGCAGCTTAGTAACGACAGGTTTCTACGAGCAGTACTTC.

This clonotype has a count of ten or more. V usage is TRBV3-1 and J usage is TRBJ2-5; D not certain. CDR1 and CDR2 from the germline V gene are LGHDT and YNNKEL (reference sequence). Trimming took 0 bases from V and 1 from J, leaving 9 bases between them. This CDR3 spans 15 amino acids. The CDR3 protein is CASSQEGRIQETQYF. The CDR3 DNA reads as TGTGCCAGCAGCCAAGAGGGCAGGATCCAAGAGACCCAGTACTTC.

The gene calls are TRBV28 and TRBJ2-3; possible D gene TRBD2, 6 bases. From germline, CDR1 is MDHEN and CDR2 SYDVKM. V was trimmed by 5 bases and J by 4 bases, leaving 16 bases between them. The CDR3 runs to 15 residues. The CDR3 sequence is CASSELGSWADTQYF. For the CDR3, the DNA is TGTGCCAGCAGTGAGCTCGGGAGTTGGGCAGATACGCAGTATTTT.

The chain links TRBV29-1 to TRBJ2-4; D is perhaps TRBD1 (6 bases). With 4 bases removed from V and 3 bases from J, the gap between germline ends came to 7 bases. The CDR3 runs 12 residues. Germline loops: CDR1 SQVTM, CDR2 ANQGSEA. The CDR3 DNA sequence: TGCAGCGTTGCAGGGGTCAAAAACATTCAGTACTTC. Translation: CSVAGVKNIQYF.

The genes are TRBV5-1 and TRBJ1-1, with D tentatively TRBD1 (6 bases). CDR3 size: 16 residues. V lost 1 base, J lost 1 base, and 14 bases lay in between. CDR1 and CDR2 from the germline V gene are SGHRS and YFSETQ. CDR3 in amino acids: CASSLMAGVGNTEAFF. Here the CDR3 DNA reads TGCGCCAGCAGCTTGATGGCAGGGGTAGGGAACACTGAAGCTTTCTTT. The variable domain in full, completed from reference TRBV5-1 and TRBJ1-1, reads KAGVTQTPRYLIKTRGQQVTLSCSPISGHRSVSWYQQTPGQGLQFLFEYFSETQRNKGNFPGRFSGRQFSNSRSEMNVSTLELGDSALYLCASSLMAGVGNTEAFFGQGTRLTVV.

The chain recombines TRBV14 with TRBJ2-1; a weak D match, TRBD2 (6 bases). Trimming left V 0 bases short and J 2 bases short, with 14 bases between. Germline lookup yields CDR1 SGHDN and CDR2 FVKESK. This CDR3 has 17 amino acids. CDR3 sequence (DNA): TGTGCCAGCAGCCAAGATCGTGGGAGGTTGGCCTACAATGAGCAGTTCTTC. Amino acid sequence: CASSQDRGRLAYNEQFF.

The chain couples TRBV20-1 to TRBJ2-3; a possible D gene is TRBD1 (6 bases). This CDR3 has 17 residues. The germline gives CDR1 DFQATT, CDR2 SNEGSKA (reference sequence). Trimming left V 1 base short and J 1 base short, with 18 bases between. Here the CDR3 DNA reads TGCAGTGCTAGAGCGCAGGGGAAGAAGTCTGGCACAGATACGCAGTATTTT. Translating it yields CSARAQGKKSGTDTQYF.